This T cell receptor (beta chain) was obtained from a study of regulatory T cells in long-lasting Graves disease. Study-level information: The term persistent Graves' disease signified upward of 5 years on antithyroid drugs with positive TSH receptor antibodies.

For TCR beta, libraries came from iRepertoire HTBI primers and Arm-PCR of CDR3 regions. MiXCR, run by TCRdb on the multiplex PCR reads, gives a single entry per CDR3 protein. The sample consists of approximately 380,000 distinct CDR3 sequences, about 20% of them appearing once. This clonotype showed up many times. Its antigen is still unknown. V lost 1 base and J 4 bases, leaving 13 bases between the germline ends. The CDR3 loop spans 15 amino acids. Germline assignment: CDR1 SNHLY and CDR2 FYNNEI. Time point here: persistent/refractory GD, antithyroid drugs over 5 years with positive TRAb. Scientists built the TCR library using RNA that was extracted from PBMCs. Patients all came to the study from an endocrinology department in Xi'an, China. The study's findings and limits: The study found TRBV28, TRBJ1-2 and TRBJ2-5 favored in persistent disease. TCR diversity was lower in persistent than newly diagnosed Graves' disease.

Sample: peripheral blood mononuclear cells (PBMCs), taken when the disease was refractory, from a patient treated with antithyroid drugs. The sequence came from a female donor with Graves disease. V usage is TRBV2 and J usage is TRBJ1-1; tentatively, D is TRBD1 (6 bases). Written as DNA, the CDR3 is TGTGCCAGCAGTGAAGGTTACAGGGCTATCACTGAAGCTTTCTTT. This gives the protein CASSEGYRAITEAFF.